A single sample gave rise to the 5 T cell receptor beta chains below, sequenced in a study of cytomegalovirus exposure and HLA in healthy donors. This PCR relied on a set of 60 Vbeta primers and 13 Jbeta primers. Here immunoSEQ multiplex PCR was the method, and the copy in TCRdb shows in-frame clones only, minus some. The sample lists about 160,000 clones, 82% occurring once. Sequenced sample: PBMCs. Every receptor here comes from a male donor in good health and CMV-seropositive.

The chain joins TRBV5-5 to TRBJ1-2; possible D gene TRBD1, 6 bases. This CDR3 contains 15 residues. Germline V lookup: CDR1 SGHKS, CDR2 YYEKEE (reference sequence). Trimming removed 4 bases from V and 5 bases from J, with 18 bases in between. CDR3 sequence: CASSPRQVLGYGYTF. The CDR3 nucleotides read TGTGCCAGCAGCCCAAGACAGGTTCTTGGGTATGGCTACACCTTC.

The chain uses TRBV7-8 and TRBJ1-4; weak D call: TRBD1 (6 bases). The CDR3 has 15 amino acids. V lost 6 bases and J lost 1, with 12 bases in between. Germline values: CDR1 SGHVS, CDR2 FQNEAQ. This chain's CDR3 is CASRRTGRTNEKLFF. The CDR3 region has the DNA TGTGCCAGCAGACGTACAGGGAGAACTAATGAAAAACTGTTTTTT. Combining the CDR3 with reference TRBV7-8 and TRBJ1-4 gives the whole variable domain GAGVSQSPRYKVAKRGQDVALRCDPISGHVSLFWYQQALGQGPEFLTYFQNEAQLDKSGLPSDRFFAERPEGSVSTLKIQRTQQEDSAVYLCASRRTGRTNEKLFFGSGTQLSVL.

This rearrangement joins TRBV27 to TRBJ1-5, with TRBD1 identical over 7 bases. Germline assignment: CDR1 MNHEY and CDR2 SMNVEV (reference sequence). The V gene end was trimmed by 11 bases and the J gene end by 3 bases; junction bases not matched to a gene: 4. CDR3 length: 12 amino acids. The CDR3, as DNA: TGTGCCGTTACAGGGGTCAATCAGCCCCAGCATTTT. Translation gives CAVTGVNQPQHF.

The CDR3 DNA follows: TGCGCCAGCAGACAGGGATCGGACATTCAGTACTTC. The encoded protein is CASRQGSDIQYF. The chain joins TRBV5-1 to TRBJ2-4, with D perhaps matching TRBD1 (6 bases). V was clipped by 5 bases and J by 8 bases, with 11 bases between them. The length of the CDR3 is 12 residues. Per germline, CDR1 SGHRS and CDR2 YFSETQ.

This chain connects TRBV5-1 to TRBJ2-5, with 8 bases fitting TRBD2. Germline assignment: CDR1 SGHRS and CDR2 YFSETQ. This CDR3 spans 14 amino acids. V dropped 0 bases and J dropped 4; count of bases not matched to a gene: 2. The CDR3 spells CASSLDRGGETQYF. The CDR3 bases are TGCGCCAGCAGCTTGGATCGGGGGGGAGAGACCCAGTACTTC.